This TCR beta chain came from a study of blood T cell repertoires in COVID-19 (dated by TCRdb to the early 2020s). At the level of the whole study: Collaborator samples came from the United States, Italy and Spain and covered acute and convalescent phases of COVID-19. The material from the prospective study consisted of cDNA or gDNA derived from T cells, B-cell-depleted T cells, or PBMCs. The dataset comprised deeply sampled blood TCRbeta repertoires from subjects exposed to, actively infected with, or recovered from COVID-19. The repertoires were released in a freely available public database intended as a resource for research on the immune response to SARS-CoV-2. Samples were obtained from the ongoing ImmuneRACE study (first 160 participants) and from 1,254 subjects provided by 6 global collaborators. Nearly every sample came with metadata listing a de-identified subject ID, COVID-19 status, age in years and sex. Where available, HLA class I and class II types were obtained from metadata supplied by the sample provider rather than from assay-based typing. What the study reported, not specific to this receptor: The amount of clinical and demographic metadata varied by source and participant and was provided uncurated.

Based on the germline V gene, the CDR1 and CDR2 sequences are MRHNA and SNTAGT. There are 16 amino acids in the CDR3, from cysteine to phenylalanine inclusive. Just the 48-base CDR3 DNA is kept, in frame starting at base 1. V sheds 3 bases and J sheds 0 bases, leaving 9 bases between their ends. Another Seattle source contributed samples from volunteer blood donors who had recovered from COVID-19. Each collaborating institution followed its own protocols to collect whole blood in K2EDTA tubes. For TCRbeta analysis, collaborators shipped samples as frozen whole blood, isolated PBMCs, or DNA extracted from either of those sample types. This clone came up many times. Its antigen is not yet known. One base away there is no much larger clone; base qualities are not given. TCRbeta CDR3 regions were amplified from genomic DNA using the immunoSEQ Assay, a bias-controlled multiplex PCR. Per the authors' processing: The number of nucleated cells in each sample was estimated by amplification of reference gene primers within the assay. To quantify the absolute abundance of each unique TCRbeta CDR3 rearrangement, sequence reads were collapsed and filtered. Productive Simpson clonality was computed per sample as the square root of Simpson's diversity index over productive rearrangements. Here the immuneACCESS table is served through TCRdb, limited to in-frame sequences with V and J called. Missing clones are a known gap in these copies; in checked studies unresolved V genes cover under half, and the rest lacks a known reason. That table supplies the V and J calls and clone size; D and trimming were determined from the DNA. A total of nearly 300,000 clones appear in this sample, approximately 88% of them only once. Clones ranked in the top ten supply approximately 6.6% of the sample.

Sequencing was performed on peripheral blood. This TCR was sampled from a woman younger than 45 who had recovered from COVID-19. Rearrangement joined TRBV6-4 to TRBJ2-6; a weak D assignment points to TRBD2 (5 bases agree). This receptor has the CDR3 CASSEDWNSGANVLTF. The nucleotides are TGTGCCAGCAGTGAGGACTGGAACTCTGGGGCCAACGTCCTGACTTTC.